This T cell receptor beta chain was recovered during a study of CD8+ T cells in alopecia areata. Sequencing used cDNA as its template, made by extracting RNA and reverse transcribing it. The data were produced by immunoSEQ multiplex PCR, yet TCRdb's version contains in-frame clones alone and is incomplete. The sample shows almost 250,000 clones, approximately 61% of them seen only once. Researchers picked out CD4+ and CD8+ T cells from PBMCs by sorting. Comments on this clone: The same CDR3 is also encoded by other DNA sequences in this sample.

V was cut by 0 bases and J by 5 bases, with 6 bases left in between. CDR3 length: 13 residues. The germline CDR1 and CDR2 sequences are LGHNA and YNFKEQ. The genes are TRBV4-2 and TRBJ2-3; D ambiguous. The material sequenced was CD4+ T cells sorted from blood, taken at week 0. The clonotype was recovered from a human donor with alopecia areata. The chain's CDR3 is CASSQDPQDTQYF. The CDR3 region has the DNA TGTGCCAGCAGCCAAGACCCCCAAGATACGCAGTATTTT.